Presented here are 10 T cell receptor beta chains from one specimen sequenced in a study of naive and memory T cell subsets. An equimolar mix of two oligonucleotides served as the beta constant-region primer for TRBC1 and TRBC2. TCRdb re-derived calls from the UMI-ligation and nested PCR reads in MiXCR, one entry per CDR3 protein. The sample yields 130,000 to 150,000 distinct CDR3 sequences, 15% to 20% seen once. The sequencing sample was made of naive CD4+ T cells from blood. Every receptor here comes from a human donor in good health.

The chain uses TRBV12-3 or TRBV12-4 and TRBJ1-5, with TRBD1 as a possible D gene (5 bases). There are 15 residues in the CDR3. Trimming removed 6 bases at V and 3 bases at J, with 15 bases between. The CDR3 DNA follows: TGTGCCAGCAGCCCTGCAGGGTCTATCAATCAGCCCCAGCATTTT. Amino acid sequence: CASSPAGSINQPQHF.

This clonotype was detected only a few times. The genes are TRBV30 and TRBJ1-1; D might be TRBD1 (6 bases). Germline V gene sequence: CDR1 GTSNPN, CDR2 SVGIG (reference sequence). Trimming removed 3 bases from V and 6 bases from J, with 11 bases in between. There are 12 residues in the CDR3. CDR3 in DNA: TGTGCCTGGAGCCCAGGGGAAGCTGAAGCTTTCTTT. Translation: CAWSPGEAEAFF.

The rearrangement joins TRBV10-3 to TRBJ2-7; 15 bases are a match to TRBD2. Unmatched junction bases numbered 10, after V lost 3 bases and J lost 7 bases. Germline V gene sequence: CDR1 ENHRY, CDR2 SYGVKD. The CDR3 loop spans 17 amino acids. CDR3 in amino acids: CAISDSGTSGRLGEQYF. The CDR3 nucleotides read TGTGCCATCAGTGACTCCGGGACTAGCGGGAGGTTAGGAGAGCAGTACTTC.

This clonotype turned up a few times. The chain employs TRBV7-7 and TRBJ2-2; D possibly matches TRBD1 or TRBD2 (5 bases each). CDR3 length: 16 residues. Trimming removed 2 bases at V and 4 bases at J, with 14 bases between. Germline CDR1 reads SSHAT; CDR2 reads FNYEAQ (reference sequence). This chain's CDR3 is CASSLRTGPGTGELFF. CDR3 bases: TGTGCCAGCAGCTTACGGACGGGACCCGGCACCGGGGAGCTGTTTTTT.

The chain links TRBV3-1 to TRBJ1-2; D remains ambiguous. Germline V gene lookup returns CDR1 LGHDT and CDR2 YNNKEL (reference sequence). This CDR3 spans 13 amino acids. V lost 0 bases and J lost 4, with 6 bases in between. In DNA, the CDR3 is TGTGCCAGCAGCCAAGATTGGGGCTATGGCTACACCTTC. Its translation is CASSQDWGYGYTF.

This clonotype was seen only a few times. The genes are TRBV7-9 and TRBJ2-6; D unclear. This CDR3 region has 19 residues. Trimming left V 4 bases short and J 0 bases short, with 19 bases between. In germline, CDR1 is SEHNR, CDR2 FQNEAQ (reference sequence). The CDR3 coding sequence is TGTGCCAGCAGCTCTATCGCGACTCCAACCTTCTCTGGGGCCAACGTCCTGACTTTC. This gives the protein CASSSIATPTFSGANVLTF.

This clonotype was recorded a few times. The CDR3 coding sequence is TGTGCCAGCAGCTCCCCGGGGGGATCTGGGGCCAACGTCCTGACTTTC. The encoded protein is CASSSPGGSGANVLTF. V is TRBV6-2 or TRBV6-3 and J is TRBJ2-6, with 7 bases identical to TRBD2. Germline V lookup: CDR1 MNHEY, CDR2 SVGEGT. V trimming: 6 bases; J trimming: 1 base; junction bases outside the gene matches: 6. The CDR3 totals 16 residues.

The rearrangement joins TRBV18 to TRBJ2-6, with 7 bases fitting TRBD1. The J segment lost 0 bases and the V segment lost 3 bases, leaving 5 bases of the junction unmatched. Germline V gene sequence: CDR1 KGHSH, CDR2 LQKENI. This CDR3 contains 17 residues. The CDR3 DNA reads as TGTGCCAGCTCACCCCGGGACAGCTACTCTGGGGCCAACGTCCTGACTTTC. Encoded protein: CASSPRDSYSGANVLTF.

CDR3: CASSLDSVNTEAFF. The CDR3 DNA is TGTGCCAGCAGCTTGGACAGCGTGAACACTGAAGCTTTCTTT. This chain joins TRBV5-5 and TRBJ1-1, with no clear D. The CDR3 extends over 14 amino acids. V lost 0 bases to trimming and J lost 0 bases, with 6 bases between them. Germline loops: CDR1 SGHKS, CDR2 YYEKEE (reference sequence).

Only a few counts were recorded for this clonotype. The rearrangement joins TRBV18 to TRBJ2-7; TRBD2 matches at 13 bases. The length of the CDR3 is 16 residues. V lost 0 bases, J lost 4 bases, and 3 bases stayed unmatched. Germline values: CDR1 KGHSH, CDR2 LQKENI. The CDR3 DNA is TGTGCCAGCTCACCACCAATGACTAGCGGGAGGTACGAGCAGTACTTC. Its protein product is CASSPPMTSGRYEQYF. Based on the CDR3 plus reference TRBV18 and TRBJ2-7, the full variable domain is NAGVMQNPRHLVRRRGQEARLRCSPMKGHSHVYWYRQLPEEGLKFMVYLQKENIIDESGMPKERFSAEFPKEGPSILRIQQVVRGDSAAYFCASSPPMTSGRYEQYFGPGTRLTVT.